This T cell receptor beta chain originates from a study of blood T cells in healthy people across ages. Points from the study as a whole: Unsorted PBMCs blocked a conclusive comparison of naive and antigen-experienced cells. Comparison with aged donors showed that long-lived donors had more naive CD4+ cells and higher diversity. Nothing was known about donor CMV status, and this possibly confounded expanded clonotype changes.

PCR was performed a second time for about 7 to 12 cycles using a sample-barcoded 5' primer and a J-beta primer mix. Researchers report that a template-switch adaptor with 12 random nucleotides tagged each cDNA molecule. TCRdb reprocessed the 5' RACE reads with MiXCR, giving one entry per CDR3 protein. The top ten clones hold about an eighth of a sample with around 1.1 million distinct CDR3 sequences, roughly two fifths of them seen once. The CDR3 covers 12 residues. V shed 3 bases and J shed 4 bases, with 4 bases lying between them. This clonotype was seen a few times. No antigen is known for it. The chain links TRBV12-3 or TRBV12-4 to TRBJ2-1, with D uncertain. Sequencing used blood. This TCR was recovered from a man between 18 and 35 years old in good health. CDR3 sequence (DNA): TGTGCCAGCAGTTTTTTTTACAATGAGCAGTTCTTC. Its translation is CASSFFYNEQFF.